Each of the 20 T cell receptor beta chains below was sequenced from the same sample in a study of T cells in localized non-small cell lung cancer. The repertoire was sequenced with immunoSEQ multiplex PCR; TCRdb's copy has only in-frame clones and lacks some. The sample records 33,000 or so clones, more than 65% being singletons. The sample here was peripheral blood, taken before any cancer treatment. The source is a male donor at least 60 years old with stage III squamous cell lung carcinoma.

The genes are TRBV10-1 and TRBJ2-2, with TRBD2 as a possible D gene (5 bases). The CDR3 length is 13 residues. Trimming left V 2 bases short and J 6 bases short, with 7 bases between. CDR1 is WNHNN, CDR2 SYGVQD, per germline (reference sequence). This CDR3 reads CASSEGSAGELFF. The DNA for the CDR3 is TGCGCCAGCAGTGAGGGGAGTGCCGGGGAGCTGTTTTTT.

The chain uses TRBV2 and TRBJ1-1; D not resolved. Germline V gene sequence: CDR1 SNHLY, CDR2 FYNNEI. This CDR3 has 14 amino acids. Deletions cut 1 base from V and 1 base from J, with 7 bases between. CDR3 DNA sequence: TGTGCCAGCAGTGAAGGCAGGAGGAACACTGAAGCTTTCTTT. It translates to CASSEGRRNTEAFF.

The sample holds a few counts of this clone. This chain joins TRBV9 and TRBJ2-1; TRBD2 matches 7 bases. Trimming at V came to 0 bases and at J to 4 bases, leaving 4 bases not matched to a gene. The germline V gene encodes CDR1 SGDLS and CDR2 YYNGEE. There are 15 residues in the CDR3. DNA for the CDR3: TGTGCCAGCAGCGTAGGAGGGGACTATTACAATGAGCAGTTCTTC. It translates to CASSVGGDYYNEQFF.

A remark on this clone: At one boundary the junction diverges from the germline segment, which might be a read error. This chain connects TRBV5-1 to TRBJ2-2, with TRBD1 matching over 10 bases. CDR3 length equals 17 residues. Germline V gene data show CDR1 as SGHRS and CDR2 as YFSETQ. CDR3 loop: CASSPRQGAPKTGELFF. In DNA form, the CDR3 reads TGCGCCAGCAGCCCCCGACAGGGGGCGCCGAAGACCGGGGAGCTGTTTTTT.

This sequence joins TRBV5-4 and TRBJ1-1; 7 bases map to TRBD1. CDR3 size: 13 residues. The germline gives CDR1 SGHNT, CDR2 YYREEE (reference sequence). The ends lost 3 bases at V and 5 bases at J; junction bases unmatched: 4. The CDR3 DNA reads TGTGCCAGCAGCTACGACAGGGAAACTGAAGCTTTCTTT. As protein: CASSYDRETEAFF.

There are a few counts of this clone. V and J are TRBV7-6 and TRBJ2-7; D is possibly TRBD1 or TRBD2 (5 bases each). The germline V gene has CDR1 SGHVS and CDR2 FNYEAQ. The CDR3 is made up of 14 amino acids. Trimming removed 5 bases at V and 1 base at J, with 12 bases between. Here the CDR3 reads CASSTRGRSYEQYF. The CDR3 DNA sequence: TGTGCCAGCAGCACCCGGGGCAGGTCCTACGAGCAGTACTTC.

J is TRBJ2-1 and V is TRBV29-1; 12 nucleotides align to TRBD2. V shed 8 bases, J shed 7 bases, and the junction held 6 bases outside the gene matches. Germline values: CDR1 SQVTM, CDR2 ANQGSEA. The CDR3 contains 13 residues. CDR3 loop: CSSSSGRGNEQFF. The CDR3, as DNA: TGCAGCTCGTCTAGCGGGAGGGGGAATGAGCAGTTCTTC.

V gene TRBV5-5 combines with J gene TRBJ2-1; possibly TRBD1 or TRBD2 for D (5 bases each). This CDR3 has 16 residues. V lost 4 bases and J 4 bases, leaving 18 bases between the germline ends. CDR1 and CDR2 from the germline V gene are SGHKS and YYEKEE (reference sequence). CDR3 DNA sequence: TGTGCCAGCAGCCCTATAGGGACGGAAAAATACAATGAGCAGTTCTTC. Protein: CASSPIGTEKYNEQFF.

With regard to this clone: The same CDR3 arises from other DNA sequences in this sample as well. Here the CDR3 reads CASSLAPTDTQYF. The CDR3 region has the DNA TGTGCCAGCAGCCTAGCTCCCACAGATACGCAGTATTTT. The rearrangement uses TRBV5-4 and TRBJ2-3, with TRBD2 as a possible D gene (5 bases). Germline V gene lookup returns CDR1 SGHNT and CDR2 YYREEE (reference sequence). V dropped 4 bases and J dropped 2 bases, with 8 bases sitting between them. The CDR3 spans 13 residues.

The genes are TRBV2 and TRBJ2-2, with 9 bases identical to TRBD2. This CDR3 is 15 amino acids long. Per the germline V gene, CDR1 is SNHLY and CDR2 is FYNNEI. Trimming at V came to 6 bases and at J to 2 bases, leaving 4 bases not matched to a gene. CDR3 coding DNA: TGTGCCAGCAGAAGACTAGCGGTTAACACCGGGGAGCTGTTTTTT. Translating gives CASRRLAVNTGELFF.

The chain has TRBV7-9 and TRBJ2-5, with a weak D call TRBD1 (5 bases). V lost 11 bases to trimming and J lost 6 bases, with 10 bases between them. This CDR3 spans 10 amino acids. Germline CDR1 is SEHNR and CDR2 is FQNEAQ (reference sequence). Here the CDR3 reads CALMGQTQYF. The CDR3 nucleotides are TGTGCCCTTATGGGGCAGACCCAGTACTTC.

The chain joins TRBV7-9 to TRBJ2-5; either TRBD1 or TRBD2 may supply D (6 bases each). CDR1 is SEHNR, CDR2 FQNEAQ, per germline (reference sequence). The CDR3 length is 15 residues. Trimming took 3 bases from V and 5 from J, leaving 16 bases between them. The DNA for the CDR3 is TGTGCCAGCAGCTTTTTTTCCGGGGGCGGGGAGACCCAGTACTTC. Its protein is CASSFFSGGGETQYF.

The chain couples TRBV10-3 to TRBJ1-1, with a weak D call TRBD1 (6 bases). The CDR3 is made up of 12 amino acids. Trimming left V 8 bases short and J 4 bases short, with 11 bases between. CDR1 and CDR2 from the germline V gene are ENHRY and SYGVKD. The CDR3 DNA reads TGTGCCATCGGACAGCCAAGCACTGAAGCTTTCTTT. Translating it yields CAIGQPSTEAFF.

This clone was recorded only once. The V call is TRBV6-5, the J call TRBJ1-5, with no clear D. The CDR3 is made up of 13 amino acids. Germline-derived CDR1 and CDR2 are MNHEY and SVGAGI. V dropped 2 bases and J dropped 4 bases, with 6 bases sitting between them. DNA for the CDR3: TGTGCCAGCAGTTACCGGAAGAATCAGCCCCAGCATTTT. Translating gives CASSYRKNQPQHF.

The rearrangement uses TRBV30 and TRBJ1-4; 8 bases agree with TRBD1. Trimming took 7 bases from V and 4 from J; bases not matched to a gene: 5. The CDR3 totals 13 residues. CDR1 is GTSNPN and CDR2 is SVGIG in the germline V gene (reference sequence). The CDR3 nucleotides are TGTGCCTCAAGGACAGGGCTTAATGAAAAACTGTTTTTT. This translates into CASRTGLNEKLFF.

Note on this clone: Other DNA sequences in the same sample also yield this CDR3. The rearrangement links TRBV7-8 to TRBJ2-5; maybe TRBD2 (6 bases). Germline assignment: CDR1 SGHVS and CDR2 FQNEAQ. Deletions cut 4 bases from V and 1 base from J, with 10 bases between. The CDR3 loop spans 14 amino acids. CDR3 nucleotides: TGTGCCAGCAGCTCCCGGGACTCCCAAGAGACCCAGTACTTC. Its protein is CASSSRDSQETQYF.

This chain uses TRBV11-2 with TRBJ2-1, with 11 bases aligning to TRBD2. The CDR3 covers 16 residues. CDR1 and CDR2 (germline): SGHAT, FQNNGV. With V trimmed by 4 bases and J by 1 base, 3 bases remained unmatched. In nucleotides, the CDR3 is TGTGCCAGCAGCTCGAGACTAGCGGGATCCTACAATGAGCAGTTCTTC. Protein product: CASSSRLAGSYNEQFF.

The chain is built from TRBV18 and TRBJ2-5; no reliable D call. V dropped 1 base and J dropped 2 bases, with 5 bases sitting between them. CDR3 length equals 13 residues. Germline V gene data show CDR1 as KGHSH and CDR2 as LQKENI. The CDR3 is CASSPLPQETQYF. CDR3 nucleotides: TGTGCCAGCTCACCACTCCCTCAAGAGACCCAGTACTTC.

V is TRBV11-3 and J is TRBJ2-3; D uncertain. V lost 0 bases and J lost 1, with 5 bases in between. The CDR3 length is 14 residues. Germline V CDR1 and CDR2: SGHNT, YENEEA. The CDR3 region is CASSLDQGTDTQYF. The DNA for the CDR3 is TGTGCCAGCAGCTTAGACCAGGGCACAGATACGCAGTATTTT.

In its sample, this clone ranks as medium-sized. The CDR3: CASSGDRRNTEAFF. The CDR3 DNA follows: TGTGCCAGCAGTGGGGACAGGAGGAACACTGAAGCTTTCTTT. The rearrangement links TRBV2 to TRBJ1-1; 8 bases line up with TRBD1. The CDR3 sequence is 14 residues long. The trim removed 4 bases at V and 1 base at J, leaving 2 bases unmatched. Germline CDR1 and CDR2: SNHLY and FYNNEI.